This section outlines one T cell receptor (beta chain) sequence together with its context. The data are from a study of cytomegalovirus exposure and HLA in healthy donors. Germline-derived CDR1 and CDR2 are MNHEY and SVGAGI. This CDR3 has 16 residues. The V and J ends lost 4 bases and 2 bases, in that order; junction bases with no gene match: 7. Use of 60 Vbeta and 13 Jbeta primers characterized the PCR. TCRdb keeps only in-frame clones here, not all; method: immunoSEQ multiplex PCR. This repertoire comprises 70,000 to 100,000 clones; its ten largest clones make up 3.5% to 4%. What was sequenced was PBMCs. The clonotype comes from a man between 18 and 35 years old in good health and CMV-seropositive. The chain is built from TRBV6-5 and TRBJ2-7; TRBD2 matches at 11 bases. CDR3 sequence (DNA): TGTGCCAGCAGTTCCCGACTAGCGGGGATCGCCTACGAGCAGTACTTC. This codes for CASSSRLAGIAYEQYF.